This record concerns one TCR beta chain sequence. Germline CDR1 MDHEN, CDR2 SYDVKM. Trimming removed 3 bases at V and 2 bases at J, with 15 bases between. The CDR3 is 16 residues long. In the authors' workflow: From reference gene primer amplification, estimates of nucleated cell counts were derived. Some clones are missing from TCRdb's copy, which holds only in-frame ones; the method was immunoSEQ multiplex PCR. That table is the source of V, J and clone size, and D and trimming were worked out from the DNA. The table records fewer than 150,000 clones, roughly 88% of them present only once. This entry is derived from a study of blood T cell repertoires in COVID-19. Overall study context: The United States, Italy and Spain provided the acute and convalescent COVID-19 samples. Nucleic acid was either cDNA or gDNA, and it came from T cells, B-cell-depleted T cells, or PBMCs.

The J gene is TRBJ2-3, the V gene TRBV28, with D possibly matching TRBD1 (6 bases). This receptor was obtained from a human donor in a cohort sampled during active COVID-19. The sequenced material came from peripheral blood. This CDR3 is CASSLRGTQDTDTQYF. The CDR3 region has the DNA TGTGCCAGCAGTTTGAGGGGGACACAAGACACAGATACGCAGTATTTT.